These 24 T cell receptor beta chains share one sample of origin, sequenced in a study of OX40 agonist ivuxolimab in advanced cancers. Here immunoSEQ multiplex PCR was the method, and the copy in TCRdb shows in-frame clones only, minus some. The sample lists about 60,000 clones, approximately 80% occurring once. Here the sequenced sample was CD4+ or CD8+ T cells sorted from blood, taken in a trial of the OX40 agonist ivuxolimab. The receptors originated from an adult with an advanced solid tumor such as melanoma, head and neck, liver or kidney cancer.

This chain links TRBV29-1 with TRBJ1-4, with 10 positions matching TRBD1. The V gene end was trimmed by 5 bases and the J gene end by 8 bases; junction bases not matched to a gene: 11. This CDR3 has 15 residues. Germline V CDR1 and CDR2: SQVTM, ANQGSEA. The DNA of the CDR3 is TGCAGCGTTCTCCTTGACAGGGGGCTTGTAGAAAAACTGTTTTTT. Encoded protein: CSVLLDRGLVEKLFF.

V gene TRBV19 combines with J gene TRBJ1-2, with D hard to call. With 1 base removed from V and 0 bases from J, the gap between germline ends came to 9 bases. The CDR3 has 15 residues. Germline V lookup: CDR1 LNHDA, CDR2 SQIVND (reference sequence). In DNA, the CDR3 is TGTGCCAGTAGTATAGGGCGGTCGTCTAACTATGGCTACACCTTC. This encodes CASSIGRSSNYGYTF.

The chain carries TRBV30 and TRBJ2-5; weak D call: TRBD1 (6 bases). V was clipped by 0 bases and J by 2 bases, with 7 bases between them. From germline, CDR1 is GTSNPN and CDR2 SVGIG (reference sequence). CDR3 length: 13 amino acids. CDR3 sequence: CAWSVQGQETQYF. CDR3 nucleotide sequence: TGTGCCTGGAGTGTACAGGGTCAAGAGACCCAGTACTTC.

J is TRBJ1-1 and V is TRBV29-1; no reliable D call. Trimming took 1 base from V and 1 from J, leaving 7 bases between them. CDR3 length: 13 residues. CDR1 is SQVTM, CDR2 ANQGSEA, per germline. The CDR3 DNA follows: TGCAGCGTTGAAGTACAGAGGAACACTGAAGCTTTCTTT. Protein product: CSVEVQRNTEAFF.

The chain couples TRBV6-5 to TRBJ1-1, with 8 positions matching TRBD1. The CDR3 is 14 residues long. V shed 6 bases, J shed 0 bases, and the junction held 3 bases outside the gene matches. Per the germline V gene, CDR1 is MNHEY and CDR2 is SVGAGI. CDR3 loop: CASSLRGLNTEAFF. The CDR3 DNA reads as TGTGCCAGCAGCCTCAGGGGGCTGAACACTGAAGCTTTCTTT.

In DNA, the CDR3 is TGTGCCAGCAAGAGGGGTCGACAGGGGGTCGAAAAACTGTTTTTT. Encoded protein: CASKRGRQGVEKLFF. This chain uses TRBV7-9 with TRBJ1-4; 9 nucleotides match TRBD1. Germline trimming cut 7 bases from V and 8 bases from J; bases unmatched to any gene: 11. Germline loops: CDR1 SEHNR, CDR2 FQNEAQ (reference sequence). The CDR3 is made up of 15 amino acids.

CDR3 amino acids: CASRTGLAGGEDTQYF. Written as DNA, the CDR3 is TGTGCCAGTAGAACGGGACTAGCGGGAGGAGAAGATACGCAGTATTTT. The chain couples TRBV19 to TRBJ2-3; 15 positions agree with TRBD2. V shed 6 bases, J shed 5 bases, and the junction held 6 bases outside the gene matches. There are 16 residues in the CDR3. Germline V gives CDR1 LNHDA, CDR2 SQIVND (reference sequence).

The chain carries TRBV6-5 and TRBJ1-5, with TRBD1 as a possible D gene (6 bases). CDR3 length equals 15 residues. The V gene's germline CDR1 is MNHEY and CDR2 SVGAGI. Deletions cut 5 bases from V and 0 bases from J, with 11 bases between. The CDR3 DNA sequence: TGTGCCAGCAGTCTAGGGGGTTATAGCAATCAGCCCCAGCATTTT. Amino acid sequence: CASSLGGYSNQPQHF.

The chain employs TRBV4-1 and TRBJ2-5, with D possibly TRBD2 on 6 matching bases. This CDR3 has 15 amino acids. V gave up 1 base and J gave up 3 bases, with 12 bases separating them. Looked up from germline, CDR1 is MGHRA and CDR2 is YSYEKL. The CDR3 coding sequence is TGCGCCAGCAGCCAAGCCCTGAGGGAGGAAGAGACCCAGTACTTC. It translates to CASSQALREEETQYF.

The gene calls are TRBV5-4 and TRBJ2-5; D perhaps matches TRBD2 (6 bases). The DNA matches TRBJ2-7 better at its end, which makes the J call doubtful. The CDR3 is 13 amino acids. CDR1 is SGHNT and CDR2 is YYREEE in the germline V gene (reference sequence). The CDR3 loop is CASSLEVEGEQYF. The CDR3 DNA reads TGTGCCAGCAGCTTGGAAGTGGAGGGCGAGCAGTACTTC.

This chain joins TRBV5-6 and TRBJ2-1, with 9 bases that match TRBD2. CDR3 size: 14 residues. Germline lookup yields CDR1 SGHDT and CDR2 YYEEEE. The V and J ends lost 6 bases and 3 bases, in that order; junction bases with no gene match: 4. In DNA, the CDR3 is TGTGCCAGCACCCGGACTAGCGTCTACAATGAGCAGTTCTTC. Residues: CASTRTSVYNEQFF.

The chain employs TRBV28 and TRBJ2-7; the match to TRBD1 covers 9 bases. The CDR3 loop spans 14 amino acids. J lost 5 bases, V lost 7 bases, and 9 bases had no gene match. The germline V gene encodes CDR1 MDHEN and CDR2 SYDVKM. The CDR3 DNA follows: TGTGCCAGCACTTATACAGGGGGCGCCCACGAGCAGTACTTC. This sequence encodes CASTYTGGAHEQYF.

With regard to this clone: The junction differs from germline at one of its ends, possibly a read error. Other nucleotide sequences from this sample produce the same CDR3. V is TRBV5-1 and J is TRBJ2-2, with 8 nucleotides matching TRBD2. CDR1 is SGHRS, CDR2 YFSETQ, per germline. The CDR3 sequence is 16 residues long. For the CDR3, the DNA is TGCGCCAGCAGTTTGGACCATAGCGGGGCCACCGGGGAGCTGTTTTTT. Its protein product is CASSLDHSGATGELFF.

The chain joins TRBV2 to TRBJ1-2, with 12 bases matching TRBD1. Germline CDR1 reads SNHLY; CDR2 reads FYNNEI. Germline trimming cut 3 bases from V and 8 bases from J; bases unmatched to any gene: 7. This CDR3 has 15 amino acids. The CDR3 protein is CASSDGGTGGAGYTF. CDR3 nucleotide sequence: TGTGCCAGCAGTGATGGAGGGACAGGGGGCGCAGGCTACACCTTC.

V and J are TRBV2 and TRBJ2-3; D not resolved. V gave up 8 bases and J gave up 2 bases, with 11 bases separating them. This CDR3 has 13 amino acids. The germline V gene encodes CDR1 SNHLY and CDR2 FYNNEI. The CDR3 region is CASGPLPTDTQYF. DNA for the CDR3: TGTGCCAGCGGCCCTCTTCCCACAGATACGCAGTATTTT.

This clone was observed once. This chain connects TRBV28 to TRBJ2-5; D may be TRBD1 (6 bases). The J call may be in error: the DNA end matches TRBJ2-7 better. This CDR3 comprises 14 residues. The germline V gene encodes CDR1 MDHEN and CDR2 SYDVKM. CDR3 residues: CASSPRDTAFEQYF. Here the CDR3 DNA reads TGTGCCAGCAGTCCCCGGGACACCGCCTTCGAGCAGTACTTC.

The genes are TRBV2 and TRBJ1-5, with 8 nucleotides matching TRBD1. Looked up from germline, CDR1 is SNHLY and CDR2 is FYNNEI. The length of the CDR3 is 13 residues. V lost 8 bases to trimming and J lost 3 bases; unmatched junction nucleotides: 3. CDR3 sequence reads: CASQGQANQPQHF. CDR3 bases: TGTGCCAGCCAGGGACAGGCCAATCAGCCCCAGCATTTT.

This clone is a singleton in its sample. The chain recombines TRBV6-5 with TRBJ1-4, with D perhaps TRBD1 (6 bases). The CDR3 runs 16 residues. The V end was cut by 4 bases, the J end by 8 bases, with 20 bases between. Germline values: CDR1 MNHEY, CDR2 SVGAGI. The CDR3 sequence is CASSSGGLGGDEKLFF. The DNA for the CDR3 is TGTGCCAGCAGTTCGGGAGGGTTGGGGGGCGACGAAAAACTGTTTTTT.

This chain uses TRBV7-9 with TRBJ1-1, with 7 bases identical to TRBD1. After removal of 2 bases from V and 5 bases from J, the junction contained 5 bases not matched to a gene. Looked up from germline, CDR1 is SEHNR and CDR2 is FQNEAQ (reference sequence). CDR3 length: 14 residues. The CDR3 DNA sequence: TGTGCCAGCAGCTTAAGACAGGGAAGTACTGAAGCTTTCTTT. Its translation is CASSLRQGSTEAFF.

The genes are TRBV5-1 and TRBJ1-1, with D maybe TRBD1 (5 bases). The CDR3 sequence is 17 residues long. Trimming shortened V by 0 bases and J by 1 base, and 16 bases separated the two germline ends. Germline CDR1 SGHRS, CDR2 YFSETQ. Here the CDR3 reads CASSLGGLTERNTEAFF. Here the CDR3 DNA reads TGCGCCAGCAGCTTGGGGGGACTGACAGAAAGGAACACTGAAGCTTTCTTT. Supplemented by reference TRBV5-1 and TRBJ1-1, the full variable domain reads KAGVTQTPRYLIKTRGQQVTLSCSPISGHRSVSWYQQTPGQGLQFLFEYFSETQRNKGNFPGRFSGRQFSNSRSEMNVSTLELGDSALYLCASSLGGLTERNTEAFFGQGTRLTVV.

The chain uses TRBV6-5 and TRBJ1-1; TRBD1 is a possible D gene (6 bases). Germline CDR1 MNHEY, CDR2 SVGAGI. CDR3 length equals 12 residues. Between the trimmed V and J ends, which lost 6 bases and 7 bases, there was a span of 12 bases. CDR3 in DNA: TGTGCCAGCAGAAATGACAGGAATGAAGCTTTCTTT. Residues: CASRNDRNEAFF.

DNA for the CDR3: TGCGCCAGCAGCTTGGGAGCGGCGGGCTATGGCTACACCTTC. Translating gives CASSLGAAGYGYTF. The gene calls are TRBV5-1 and TRBJ1-2; no clear D gene. Trimming took 0 bases from V and 4 from J, leaving 10 bases between them. There are 14 residues in the CDR3. The germline CDR1 and CDR2 sequences are SGHRS and YFSETQ. The variable domain in full, with the rest retrieved from reference TRBV5-1 and TRBJ1-2, is KAGVTQTPRYLIKTRGQQVTLSCSPISGHRSVSWYQQTPGQGLQFLFEYFSETQRNKGNFPGRFSGRQFSNSRSEMNVSTLELGDSALYLCASSLGAAGYGYTFGSGTRLTVV.

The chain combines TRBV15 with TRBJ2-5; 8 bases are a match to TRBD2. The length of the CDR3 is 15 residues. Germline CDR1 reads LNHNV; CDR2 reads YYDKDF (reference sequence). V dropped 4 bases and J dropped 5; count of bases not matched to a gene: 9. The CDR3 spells CATSTDGGDWETQYF. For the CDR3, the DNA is TGTGCCACCAGCACAGACGGGGGGGACTGGGAGACCCAGTACTTC.

The CDR3 DNA is TGTGCCAGCAGTGAAGGGACAGAGGATTCACCCCTCCACTTT. This encodes CASSEGTEDSPLHF. The genes are TRBV2 and TRBJ1-6; a possible D gene is TRBD1 (6 bases). This CDR3 region has 14 residues. Trimming took off 1 base at V and 8 bases at J, with 9 bases between the two ends. Germline V CDR1 and CDR2: SNHLY, FYNNEI.